This record concerns one T cell receptor (beta chain) sequence. Its antigen is still unknown. Vbeta (60) and Jbeta (13) primers were used in the PCR. The data were produced by immunoSEQ multiplex PCR, yet TCRdb's version contains in-frame clones alone and is incomplete. There are more than 85,000 clones in the sample; roughly three quarters occur only once, and roughly 3.2% lies in the top ten. Trimming cost V 0 bases and J 4 bases; bases outside gene matches: 7. Germline V CDR1 and CDR2: SGHRS, YFSETQ. There are 16 residues in the CDR3. The record originates from a study of cytomegalovirus exposure and HLA in healthy donors. About the research overall: Of several hundred genotyped donors, 75% to 90% grouped in the Caucasian-associated ancestry cluster. Whole-study results and caveats: Earlier results showed most TCR beta V segments being productive about 87% or about 30% of the time. It was confirmed in vitro that a few of the CMV-associated chains were specific for CMV antigens.

Donors were ostensibly healthy at sampling, although undocumented immune exposures were probable. The chain is built from TRBV5-1 and TRBJ2-5; 9 bases are shared with TRBD2. The sequence derives from a man aged 25-40 years in good health and CMV-seronegative. The specimen was PBMCs. CDR3 nucleotides: TGCGCCAGCAGCTTGGATAGTAGCGGGAGCGGAGAGACCCAGTACTTC. Protein product: CASSLDSSGSGETQYF.